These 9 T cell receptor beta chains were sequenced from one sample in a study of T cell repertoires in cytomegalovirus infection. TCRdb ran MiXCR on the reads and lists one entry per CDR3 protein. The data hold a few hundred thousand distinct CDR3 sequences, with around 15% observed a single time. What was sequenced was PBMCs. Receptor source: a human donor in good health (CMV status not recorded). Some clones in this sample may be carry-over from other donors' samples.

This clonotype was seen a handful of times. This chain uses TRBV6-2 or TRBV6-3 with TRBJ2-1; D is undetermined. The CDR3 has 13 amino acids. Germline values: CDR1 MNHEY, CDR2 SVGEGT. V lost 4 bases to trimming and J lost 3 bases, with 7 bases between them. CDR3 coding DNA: TGTGCCAGCAGTTCCACCTACTACAATGAGCAGTTCTTC. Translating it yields CASSSTYYNEQFF.

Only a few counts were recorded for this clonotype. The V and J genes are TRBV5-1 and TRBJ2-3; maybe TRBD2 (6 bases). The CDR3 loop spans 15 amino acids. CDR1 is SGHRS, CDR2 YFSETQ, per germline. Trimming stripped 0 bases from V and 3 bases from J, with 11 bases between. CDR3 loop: CASSLEGLLTDTQYF. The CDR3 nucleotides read TGCGCCAGCAGCTTGGAGGGACTCCTAACAGATACGCAGTATTTT.

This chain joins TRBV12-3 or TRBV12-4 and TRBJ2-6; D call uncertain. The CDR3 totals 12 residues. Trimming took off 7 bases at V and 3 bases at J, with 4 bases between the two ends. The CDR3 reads CASNGGANVLTF. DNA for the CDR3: TGTGCCAGCAATGGTGGGGCCAACGTCCTGACTTTC.

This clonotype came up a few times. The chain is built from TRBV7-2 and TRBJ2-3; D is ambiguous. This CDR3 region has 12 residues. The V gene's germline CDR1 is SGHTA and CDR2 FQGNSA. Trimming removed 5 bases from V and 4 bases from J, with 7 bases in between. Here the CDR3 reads CASSNPADTQYF. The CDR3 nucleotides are TGTGCCAGCAGCAACCCGGCAGATACGCAGTATTTT. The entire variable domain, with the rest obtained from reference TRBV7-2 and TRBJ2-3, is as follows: GAGVSQSPSNKVTEKGKDVELRCDPISGHTALYWYRQSLGQGLEFLIYFQGNSAPDKSGLPSDRFSAERTGGSVSTLTIQRTQQEDSAVYLCASSNPADTQYFGPGTRLTVL.

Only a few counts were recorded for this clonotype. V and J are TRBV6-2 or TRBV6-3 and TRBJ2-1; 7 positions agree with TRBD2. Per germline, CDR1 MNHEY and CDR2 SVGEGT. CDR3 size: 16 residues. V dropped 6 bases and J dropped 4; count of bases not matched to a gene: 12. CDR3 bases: TGTGCCAGCAGATCGGCAGCGGGAATGAAGTACAATGAGCAGTTCTTC. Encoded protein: CASRSAAGMKYNEQFF.

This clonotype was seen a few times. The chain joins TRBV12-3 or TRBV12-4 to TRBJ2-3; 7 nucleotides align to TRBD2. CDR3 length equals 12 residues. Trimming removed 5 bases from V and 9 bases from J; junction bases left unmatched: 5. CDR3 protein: CASSPGLGTQYF. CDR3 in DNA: TGTGCCAGCAGTCCCGGACTAGGAACGCAGTATTTT.

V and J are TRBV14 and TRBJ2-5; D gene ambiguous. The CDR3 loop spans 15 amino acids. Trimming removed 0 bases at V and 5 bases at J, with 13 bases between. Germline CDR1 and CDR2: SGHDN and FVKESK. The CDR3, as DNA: TGTGCCAGCAGCCAAGAAAGTTGGAGAGACGAGACCCAGTACTTC. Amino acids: CASSQESWRDETQYF.

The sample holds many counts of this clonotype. CDR3 amino acids: CASNGQGRLQPQHF. In nucleotides, the CDR3 is TGTGCCAGCAATGGACAGGGGAGGCTTCAGCCCCAGCATTTT. J is TRBJ1-5 and V is TRBV12-3 or TRBV12-4; 9 bases align to TRBD1. The length of the CDR3 is 14 residues. V lost 7 bases, J lost 6 bases, and 7 bases stayed unmatched.

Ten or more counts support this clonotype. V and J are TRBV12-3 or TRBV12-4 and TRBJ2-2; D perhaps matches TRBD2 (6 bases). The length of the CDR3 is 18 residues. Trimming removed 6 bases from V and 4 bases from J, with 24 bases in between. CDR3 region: CASSPMWGVARGTGELFF. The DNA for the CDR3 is TGTGCCAGCAGCCCCATGTGGGGGGTAGCGCGGGGCACCGGGGAGCTGTTTTTT.